A single TCR beta chain is shown here with its context. What it binds is unknown. The data stem from a study of shared clonotypes between healthy human individuals. Looked up from germline, CDR1 is LNHDA and CDR2 is SQIVND (reference sequence). The CDR3 runs to 15 residues. Trimming shortened V by 5 bases and J by 0 bases, and 13 bases separated the two germline ends. In the authors' workflow: Filtering differed for immunoSEQ, which gave only junction sequences without quality scores. TCRdb's table, derived via immunoSEQ multiplex PCR, lists solely in-frame clones and lacks some. That table supplies the V and J calls and clone size; D and trimming were determined from the DNA. The sample consists of 2 million to 3 million clones, approximately 92% of them appearing once. General study results and limits: Compared with memory subsets, naive subsets generally had larger estimated richness. Rarefaction revealed incomplete sorted-subset sequencing despite large depth.

Donors were Caucasian adults residing in Nashville, Tennessee, USA. The clonotype originates from a man aged 18 to 29 in good health. This chain connects TRBV19 to TRBJ1-2; weak D call: TRBD1 (6 bases). Sequencing was carried out using naive CD4+ T cells sorted from blood. Regarding subset: CD45RA+ positively selected. CDR3 sequence: CASSPRQDSNYGYTF. CDR3 nucleotides: TGTGCCAGTAGTCCACGACAGGATTCTAACTATGGCTACACCTTC.